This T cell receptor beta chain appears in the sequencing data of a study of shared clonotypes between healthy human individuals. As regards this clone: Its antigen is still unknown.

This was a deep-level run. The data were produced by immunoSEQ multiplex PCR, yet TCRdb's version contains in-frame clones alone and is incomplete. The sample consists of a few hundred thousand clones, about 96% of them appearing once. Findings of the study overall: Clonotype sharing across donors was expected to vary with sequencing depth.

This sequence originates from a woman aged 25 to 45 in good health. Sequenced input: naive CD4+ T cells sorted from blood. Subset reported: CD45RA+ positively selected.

The DNA of the CDR3 is TGTGCCAGCAGTTTTCTCCCCAGGACAGGGATCAATGAAAAACTGTTTTTT. Its protein product is CASSFLPRTGINEKLFF. The chain couples TRBV27 to TRBJ1-4, with 8 nucleotides matching TRBD1. The junction had 11 bases not matched to a gene; V was cut back by 3 bases and J by 5 bases. The CDR3 covers 17 residues. Germline CDR1 reads MNHEY; CDR2 reads SMNVEV (reference sequence).